This record looks at one T cell receptor beta chain sequence and its context. The target antigen is unknown. Mismatch with germline at one junction end may stem from a read error. TCRdb's table, derived via immunoSEQ multiplex PCR, lists solely in-frame clones and lacks some. The sample lists about 2.4 million clones, approximately 93% occurring once. The data derive from a study of shared clonotypes between healthy human individuals. Study as a whole: Per-donor plates numbered three CD4 naive, three CD4 memory, two CD8 naive and one CD8 memory. Study-wide findings and caveats: Of the naive CD4 clonotypes, about 5% were shared across a handful of donors.

This CDR3 contains 13 residues. The germline V gene encodes CDR1 SGHRS and CDR2 YFSETQ. The sequence derives from a man aged 18 to 29 in good health. Some clones in this sample may be carry-over from other donors' samples. Material for sequencing was naive CD4+ T cells from PBMCs. The subset: CD45RA+ positively selected. V is TRBV5-1 and J is TRBJ2-3; TRBD1 agrees at 7 bases. Here the CDR3 DNA reads TGCGCCAGCAGCTTGGTTTCAAAGGACAGGCGGTTTTTT. Protein: CASSLVSKDRRFF.